These T cell receptor beta chains were read from a single sample in a study of T cell repertoires in cytomegalovirus infection. No antigen has been identified for these receptors. Each CDR3 protein gets one entry after TCRdb re-called the reads with MiXCR. Counted here are some 560,000 distinct CDR3 sequences, under 45% occurring once; the ten biggest clones make up roughly 50%. Specimen: cultured PBMCs, collected from culture after CMV antigen stimulation. The receptors were sampled from a human donor in good health (CMV status not recorded). Some clones in this sample may be carry-over from other donors' samples. CDR3s include the opening cysteine and the closing phenylalanine or tryptophan. Only part of the rows carry a size: once, few, many, or a class if the clone is expanded.

cdr3_length,clone_size,v_call,j_call,cdr3_aa
15,few,TRBV9,TRBJ2-1,CASNAVAGDGNEQFF
14,.,TRBV20-1,TRBJ2-5,CSANLREAWETQYF
13,.,TRBV28,TRBJ2-1,CASSPPWRYEQFF
12,.,TRBV10-3,TRBJ2-1,CAISESRDEQFF
16,.,TRBV6-6,TRBJ2-7,CASRAMPGQGGYEQYF
14,.,TRBV20-1,TRBJ2-7,CSALPPGSYYEQYF
15,.,TRBV20-1,TRBJ2-1,CSAGTGQAVYNEQFF
15,.,TRBV2,TRBJ2-2,CASSEGRTNTGELFF
13,.,TRBV19,TRBJ1-5,CASSGTGYQPQHF
16,.,TRBV27,TRBJ1-5,CASSLSRGRGNQPQHF
14,few,TRBV6-5,TRBJ1-6,CASSYATMGGTLHF
13,.,TRBV9,TRBJ2-2,CASSGGPAGELFF
18,few,TRBV29-1,TRBJ2-1,CSVDSFSGGVSSYNEQFF
14,once,TRBV20-1,TRBJ2-5,CSAGLPSNQETQYF
14,.,TRBV20-1,TRBJ2-2,CSAPVAVSTGELFF
14,.,TRBV29-1,TRBJ2-4,CSVRTGGKKNIQYF
15,few,TRBV11-2,TRBJ2-1,CASSLDRLPLNEQFF
13,few,TRBV18,TRBJ1-2,CASGDRDDYGYTF
15,.,TRBV7-8,TRBJ2-1,CASTEIAGGMNEEFF
15,.,TRBV27,TRBJ2-2,CASSLRARNTGELFF
12,.,TRBV29-1,TRBJ1-1,CSVAVMNTEAFF
15,few,TRBV7-2,TRBJ2-7,CASSLVPGFTYEQYF
17,few,TRBV4-1,TRBJ1-2,CASSQDSETVNNYGYTF
14,few,TRBV11-2,TRBJ1-2,CASSWGTGHYGYTF